These T cell receptor beta chains were read from a single sample in a study of blood T cell repertoires in COVID-19. Generated by immunoSEQ multiplex PCR, the TCRdb table keeps only in-frame clones and is missing some. The table records just under 150,000 clones, approximately 86% of them present only once. Specimen: peripheral blood. These TCRs come from a woman in her forties or fifties with acute or convalescent COVID-19. The CDR3 runs from the conserved cysteine through the conserved F or W. Fields, in order: clone size, V gene, D gene, J gene, CDR3 protein, CDR3 DNA. D genes are given only for firm matches. Not all rows give a size; the values are once, few, many and, for expanded clones, a class.

clone size: -; V gene: TRBV5-1; D gene: -; J gene: TRBJ2-1; CDR3 protein: CASSLPSGFNEQFF; CDR3 DNA: TGCGCCAGCAGCTTACCCTCAGGGTTCAATGAGCAGTTCTTC
clone size: -; V gene: TRBV5-1; D gene: -; J gene: TRBJ1-1; CDR3 protein: CASSSIAGSNTEAFF; CDR3 DNA: TGCGCCAGCAGCTCGATAGCAGGGTCGAACACTGAAGCTTTCTTT
clone size: -; V gene: TRBV7-9; D gene: -; J gene: TRBJ1-2; CDR3 protein: CASSLLRDSSGANYGYTF; CDR3 DNA: TGTGCCAGCAGCTTACTGCGGGACTCTTCTGGTGCTAACTATGGCTACACCTTC
clone size: -; V gene: TRBV5-1; D gene: -; J gene: TRBJ2-3; CDR3 protein: CASSYPGHNTDTQYF; CDR3 DNA: TGCGCCAGCAGCTACCCGGGACATAACACAGATACGCAGTATTTT
clone size: -; V gene: TRBV5-6; D gene: TRBD1; J gene: TRBJ1-2; CDR3 protein: CASSFGTEDGYTF; CDR3 DNA: TGTGCCAGCAGCTTCGGGACAGAAGATGGCTACACCTTC
clone size: few; V gene: TRBV3-1/TRBV3-2; D gene: TRBD2; J gene: TRBJ2-5; CDR3 protein: CASSQVPSGRFETQYF; CDR3 DNA: TGTGCCAGCAGCCAAGTCCCAAGCGGGAGGTTTGAGACCCAGTACTTC
clone size: once; V gene: TRBV9; D gene: -; J gene: TRBJ1-2; CDR3 protein: CASTPAGQNYGYTF; CDR3 DNA: TGTGCCAGCACCCCAGCAGGTCAGAACTATGGCTACACCTTC
clone size: -; V gene: TRBV12-5; D gene: TRBD2; J gene: TRBJ2-3; CDR3 protein: CASGLVGFSGSSDTQYF; CDR3 DNA: TGTGCTAGTGGTTTGGTAGGGTTCAGCGGGAGCTCAGATACGCAGTATTTT
clone size: -; V gene: TRBV6-2/TRBV6-3; D gene: -; J gene: TRBJ2-3; CDR3 protein: CASSLYETGTDTQYF; CDR3 DNA: TGTGCCAGCAGTCTCTACGAAACAGGCACAGATACGCAGTATTTT
clone size: -; V gene: TRBV7-3; D gene: -; J gene: TRBJ1-1; CDR3 protein: CASSPNRVATGTEAFF; CDR3 DNA: TGTGCCAGCAGCCCGAACAGGGTAGCCACTGGCACTGAAGCTTTCTTT
clone size: -; V gene: TRBV7-3; D gene: TRBD2; J gene: TRBJ2-1; CDR3 protein: CASSPTRTSGGPSSYNEQFF; CDR3 DNA: TGTGCCAGCAGCCCTACTAGGACTAGCGGGGGTCCAAGCTCCTACAATGAGCAGTTCTTC
clone size: once; V gene: TRBV7-9; D gene: -; J gene: TRBJ1-1; CDR3 protein: CASSLRGGHGTEAFF; CDR3 DNA: TGTGCCAGCAGCTTGCGGGGGGGACACGGAACTGAAGCTTTCTTT
clone size: -; V gene: TRBV12-3/TRBV12-4; D gene: TRBD1; J gene: TRBJ1-2; CDR3 protein: CASSLGRGYGYTF; CDR3 DNA: TGTGCCAGCAGTTTGGGCAGGGGGTATGGCTACACCTTC
clone size: -; V gene: TRBV3-1/TRBV3-2; D gene: TRBD2; J gene: TRBJ2-2; CDR3 protein: CASSRVLADTGELFF; CDR3 DNA: TGTGCCAGCAGCCGGGTTCTAGCGGACACCGGGGAGCTGTTTTTT
clone size: -; V gene: TRBV28; D gene: TRBD1; J gene: TRBJ2-7; CDR3 protein: CASDRGGAPYEQYF; CDR3 DNA: TGTGCCAGCGACAGGGGGGGGGCCCCCTACGAGCAGTACTTC
clone size: -; V gene: TRBV6-5; D gene: TRBD1; J gene: TRBJ2-7; CDR3 protein: CASRRDRGLEQYF; CDR3 DNA: TGTGCCAGCAGAAGGGACAGGGGGCTTGAGCAGTACTTC
clone size: -; V gene: TRBV4-1; D gene: -; J gene: TRBJ1-2; CDR3 protein: CASSQEGQGSYGYTF; CDR3 DNA: TGCGCCAGCAGCCAAGAGGGCCAGGGTTCCTATGGCTACACCTTC
clone size: once; V gene: TRBV7-9; D gene: TRBD1; J gene: TRBJ1-3; CDR3 protein: CASSTGQGGGNTIYF; CDR3 DNA: TGTGCCAGCAGCACCGGACAGGGCGGGGGAAACACCATATATTTT
clone size: -; V gene: TRBV9; D gene: -; J gene: TRBJ2-5; CDR3 protein: CASSASDYQETQYF; CDR3 DNA: TGTGCCAGCAGCGCATCGGACTATCAAGAGACCCAGTACTTC
clone size: -; V gene: TRBV7-9; D gene: TRBD1; J gene: TRBJ2-5; CDR3 protein: CASSFGDSQETQYF; CDR3 DNA: TGTGCCAGCAGCTTTGGGGACAGCCAAGAGACCCAGTACTTC
clone size: -; V gene: TRBV27; D gene: TRBD1; J gene: TRBJ2-5; CDR3 protein: CASSIGTGDVVVETQYF; CDR3 DNA: TGTGCCAGCAGCATCGGGACAGGGGACGTTGTTGTAGAGACCCAGTACTTC
clone size: -; V gene: TRBV6-1; D gene: TRBD1; J gene: TRBJ1-1; CDR3 protein: CASSEGPGQMNTEAFF; CDR3 DNA: TGTGCCAGCAGTGAAGGCCCGGGACAGATGAACACTGAAGCTTTCTTT